This T cell receptor (beta chain) comes out of a study of blood T cells in healthy people across ages. The second PCR ran about 6 to 12 cycles with a sample-barcoded 5' primer and J-beta primers. TCRdb redid the calling of the 5' RACE reads with MiXCR, one entry per CDR3 protein. The table lists approximately 790,000 distinct CDR3 sequences, about 62% of them singletons. Germline V CDR1 and CDR2: SEHNR, FQNEAQ (reference sequence). V dropped 6 bases and J dropped 4 bases, with 16 bases sitting between them. The length of the CDR3 is 15 residues. Each sample gave at least 6.5 million isolated PBMCs. V is TRBV7-9 and J is TRBJ2-1; tentatively, D is TRBD1 or TRBD2 (5 bases each). This clonotype originated in a man aged 30 to 45 in good health. Source material: blood. The CDR3 DNA sequence: TGTGCCAGCAGACCTGTGGTAGGGACGTACAATGAGCAGTTCTTC. Its translation: CASRPVVGTYNEQFF.